The 12 T cell receptor beta chains presented below share a single source sample, sequenced in a study of cytomegalovirus exposure and HLA in healthy donors. Clones were read by immunoSEQ multiplex PCR, and TCRdb kept only the in-frame ones, dropping some. The table lists 70,000 or so clones, 90% to 95% of them singletons. Source material: PBMCs. The receptors come from a woman aged 18 to 35 in good health and CMV-seropositive.

This clone was seen a single time. This rearrangement joins TRBV29-1 to TRBJ2-7, with D possibly being TRBD2 (6 bases). V was clipped by 0 bases and J by 4 bases, with 13 bases between them. Looked up from germline, CDR1 is SQVTM and CDR2 is ANQGSEA. This CDR3 region has 14 residues. Here the CDR3 reads CSVEDPEGLYEQYF. The CDR3 DNA is TGCAGCGTTGAAGATCCGGAGGGTTTATACGAGCAGTACTTC.

The gene calls are TRBV5-6 and TRBJ1-1, with 7 bases matching TRBD1. CDR1 is SGHDT, CDR2 YYEEEE, per germline. Trimming at V came to 3 bases and at J to 1 base, leaving 3 bases not matched to a gene. The CDR3 spans 14 residues. The CDR3 loop reads CASSYGTANTEAFF. CDR3 coding DNA: TGTGCCAGCAGCTACGGGACAGCGAACACTGAAGCTTTCTTT.

This chain connects TRBV11-3 to TRBJ2-2, with 14 bases identical to TRBD2. Germline loops: CDR1 SGHNT, CDR2 YENEEA. CDR3 length equals 15 residues. Trimming at V came to 3 bases and at J to 7 bases, leaving 1 base not matched to a gene. The CDR3, as DNA: TGTGCCAGCAGCTTGGGACTAGCGGGGGACGGGGAGCTGTTTTTT. Residues: CASSLGLAGDGELFF.

The rearrangement joins TRBV6-6 to TRBJ1-1; D is uncertain. Trimming cost V 7 bases and J 9 bases, with 18 bases left between them. Germline values: CDR1 MNHNY, CDR2 SVGAGI (reference sequence). The CDR3 contains 13 residues. As DNA, the CDR3 is TGTGCCAGCATCCAGGAGGATACGGGAAAAGCTTTCTTT. Protein: CASIQEDTGKAFF.

The rearrangement joins TRBV11-2 to TRBJ2-7; D gene uncertain. V was trimmed by 5 bases and J by 3 bases, leaving 14 bases between them. In germline, CDR1 is SGHAT, CDR2 FQNNGV. The CDR3 totals 14 residues. CDR3 in DNA: TGTGCCAGCAGCATCGGTAGTCGCGTCTACGAGCAGTACTTC. Protein product: CASSIGSRVYEQYF.

The chain carries TRBV5-1 and TRBJ2-2, with 15 bases lining up with TRBD2. CDR1 SGHRS and CDR2 YFSETQ come from the germline V gene. After removal of 1 base from V and 0 bases from J, the junction contained 4 bases not matched to a gene. The CDR3 consists of 19 residues. CDR3 coding DNA: TGCGCCAGCAGCTTGCGGGGACTAGCGGGAGGTACGAACACCGGGGAGCTGTTTTTT. It is translated as CASSLRGLAGGTNTGELFF.

This sequence joins TRBV6-1 and TRBJ1-5, with D possibly TRBD1 on 6 matching bases. From germline, CDR1 is MNHNS and CDR2 SASEGT. V was pared by 1 base and J by 6 bases, with 10 bases between. The CDR3 extends over 14 amino acids. The chain's CDR3 is CASSEVQGFQPQHF. CDR3 in DNA: TGTGCCAGCAGTGAAGTACAGGGCTTTCAGCCCCAGCATTTT.

The V and J genes are TRBV12-5 and TRBJ1-1, with 7 bases that match TRBD1. Per germline, CDR1 LGHNT and CDR2 FRNRAP. The CDR3 is made up of 14 amino acids. With V trimmed by 2 bases and J by 4 bases, 4 bases remained unmatched. DNA of the CDR3: TGTGCTAGTGGTTTGAGGGGGCAAGTCACTGAAGCTTTCTTT. Translated: CASGLRGQVTEAFF.

This chain uses TRBV4-1 with TRBJ1-5; no definite D call. Trimming cost V 0 bases and J 0 bases, with 12 bases left between them. Germline CDR1 and CDR2: MGHRA and YSYEKL. CDR3 length: 17 residues. The CDR3, as DNA: TGCGCCAGCAGCCAAGATGATGACACCTTTAGCAATCAGCCCCAGCATTTT. Translation gives CASSQDDDTFSNQPQHF.

The chain recombines TRBV19 with TRBJ2-3, with D possibly being TRBD2 (6 bases). Germline loops: CDR1 LNHDA, CDR2 SQIVND (reference sequence). Trimming took off 3 bases at V and 5 bases at J, with 6 bases between the two ends. This CDR3 is 12 amino acids long. CDR3 residues: CASSIGGDTQYF. In nucleotides, the CDR3 is TGTGCCAGTAGTATCGGGGGAGATACGCAGTATTTT.

V and J are TRBV7-9 and TRBJ1-6; 7 nucleotides line up with TRBD1. This CDR3 spans 15 amino acids. V was clipped by 3 bases and J by 10 bases; unmatched bases: 9. Per germline, CDR1 SEHNR and CDR2 FQNEAQ (reference sequence). The DNA for the CDR3 is TGTGCCAGCAGCTTTAAGACAGGGTTAGACTCACCCCTCCACTTT. Its protein is CASSFKTGLDSPLHF.

This clone was counted once. The rearrangement joins TRBV6-1 to TRBJ2-7; 9 bases fit TRBD1. There are 16 residues in the CDR3. After removal of 2 bases from V and 2 bases from J, the junction contained 7 bases not matched to a gene. The V gene's germline CDR1 is MNHNS and CDR2 SASEGT. The CDR3 DNA is TGTGCCAGCAGTGAAAAAGTGACAGGGGGAGCCTACGAGCAGTACTTC. This encodes CASSEKVTGGAYEQYF.